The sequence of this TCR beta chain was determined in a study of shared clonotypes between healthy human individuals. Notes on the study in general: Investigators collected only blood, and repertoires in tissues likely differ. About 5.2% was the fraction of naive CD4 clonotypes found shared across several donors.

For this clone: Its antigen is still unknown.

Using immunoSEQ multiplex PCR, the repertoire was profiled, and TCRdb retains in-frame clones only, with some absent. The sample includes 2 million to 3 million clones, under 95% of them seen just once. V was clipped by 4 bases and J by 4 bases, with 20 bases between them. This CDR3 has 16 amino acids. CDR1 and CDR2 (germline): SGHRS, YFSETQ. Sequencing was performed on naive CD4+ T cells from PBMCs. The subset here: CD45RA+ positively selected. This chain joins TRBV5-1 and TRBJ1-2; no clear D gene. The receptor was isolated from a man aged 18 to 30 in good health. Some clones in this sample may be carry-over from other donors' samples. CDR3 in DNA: TGCGCCAGCAGCGAACCACGATCCGAGAGGGCCTATGGCTACACCTTC. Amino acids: CASSEPRSERAYGYTF.